One sample yielded the 7 T cell receptor beta chains listed below, sequenced in a study of blood T cell repertoires in COVID-19 (dated by TCRdb to 2020 to 2022). The library relied on the immunoSEQ multiplex PCR assay. TCRdb stores this immuneACCESS table with in-frame sequences only. Part of the clones is absent; in the studies checked, under half of the shortfall reflects unresolved V genes, and no reason is known for the rest. The sample data list 94,000 or so clones, and 88% of these were observed just once. 4.8% of the sample is taken by the ten largest. The sample taken for sequencing was peripheral blood. These receptors all come from a woman aged 80 or over with active COVID-19.

The rearrangement uses TRBV5-1 and TRBJ2-7, with D possibly being TRBD2 (5 bases). With 4 bases removed from V and 0 bases from J, the gap between germline ends came to 11 bases. CDR1 and CDR2 (germline): SGHRS, YFSETQ. The CDR3 is made up of 14 amino acids. CDR3 in DNA: TGCGCCAGCAGCCTGATGAGGGCCTCCTACGAGCAGTACTTC. It specifies CASSLMRASYEQYF.

The chain carries TRBV4-2 and TRBJ2-1; D remains unclear. V lost 1 base, J lost 2 bases, and 12 bases lay in between. The CDR3 consists of 16 residues. Germline V lookup: CDR1 LGHNA, CDR2 YNFKEQ. The CDR3 nucleotides read TGTGCCAGCAGCCAAGTTTCTATCCCTCCCTACAATGAGCAGTTCTTC. Amino acids: CASSQVSIPPYNEQFF.

The chain uses TRBV7-9 and TRBJ2-7; D possibly corresponds to TRBD1 (6 bases). This CDR3 has 15 residues. CDR1 and CDR2 from the germline V gene are SEHNR and FQNEAQ (reference sequence). Trimming took 1 base from V and 2 from J, leaving 12 bases between them. CDR3 nucleotides: TGTGCCAGCAGCTTAGGTGCAGGGGCCCCCTACGAGCAGTACTTC. Its translation: CASSLGAGAPYEQYF.

The genes are TRBV7-9 and TRBJ2-7; 9 bases fit TRBD2. The length of the CDR3 is 13 residues. Germline lookup yields CDR1 SEHNR and CDR2 FQNEAQ (reference sequence). The J segment lost 4 bases and the V segment lost 5 bases, leaving 3 bases of the junction unmatched. CDR3 in DNA: TGTGCCAGCAGCCAGCGGGAGGCTTACGAGCAGTACTTC. It yields the protein CASSQREAYEQYF.

V usage is TRBV4-1 and J usage is TRBJ2-1; no clear D gene. CDR1 is MGHRA and CDR2 is YSYEKL in the germline V gene. The CDR3 is 11 amino acids. V lost 4 bases to trimming and J lost 4 bases, with 2 bases between them. CDR3 sequence reads: CASSLYNEQFF. The CDR3 DNA sequence: TGCGCCAGCAGCCTATACAATGAGCAGTTCTTC.

The chain has TRBV2 and TRBJ2-2; possible D gene TRBD1, 6 bases. Trimming cost V 3 bases and J 5 bases, with 22 bases left between them. Per germline, CDR1 SNHLY and CDR2 FYNNEI. CDR3 length: 18 residues. CDR3 in DNA: TGTGCCAGCAGTGATAAAAGGACAGCCCCGACGATGACCGGGGAGCTGTTTTTT. Its translation: CASSDKRTAPTMTGELFF.

The chain employs TRBV5-4 and TRBJ2-1; 8 positions match TRBD1. From germline, CDR1 is SGHNT and CDR2 YYREEE (reference sequence). V was clipped by 5 bases and J by 6 bases; unmatched bases: 10. The CDR3 totals 15 residues. The CDR3 coding sequence is TGTGCCAGCAGTCGCCTGGACAGGGTTTCCAATGAGCAGTTCTTC. Translated, it gives CASSRLDRVSNEQFF.